This T cell receptor (beta chain) was captured in a study of post-analysis software for immune sequencing data. The V and J ends lost 3 bases and 2 bases respectively, with 14 bases between them. Germline assignment: CDR1 DFQATT and CDR2 SNEGSKA (reference sequence). There are 15 residues in the CDR3. Tagging with unique molecular identifiers was a feature of the TCR beta cDNA libraries. Input amounts of about 0.95 to 11 million T cells were used. These gave 500,000 or so cDNA molecules, so each molecule approximated one T cell. Via MiXCR, TCRdb re-called the PCR reads, giving one row per CDR3 protein. The sample yields approximately 160,000 distinct CDR3 sequences, approximately 30% seen once. Study results and limitations: There were roughly 5 TRBV segments more frequent in patients than controls, and TRBV5-6, TRBV5-1 and TRBV20-1 were among them. A significant reduction in normalized Chao1 diversity was observed in multiple sclerosis patients versus controls. Under the F measure, samples that were prepared in one batch clustered strongly together.

As regards this clonotype: Its antigen remains unknown. A much larger clone differs by one base, so this may be a read error.

The sequence derives from a girl aged 5-17 years with multiple sclerosis. V gene TRBV20-1 combines with J gene TRBJ2-4, with D perhaps TRBD1 or TRBD2 (5 bases each). The source material was blood. The CDR3 bases are TGCAGTGCTAGCGGGGCGGCCGATACCAAAAACATTCAGTACTTC. Translated, it gives CSASGAADTKNIQYF.